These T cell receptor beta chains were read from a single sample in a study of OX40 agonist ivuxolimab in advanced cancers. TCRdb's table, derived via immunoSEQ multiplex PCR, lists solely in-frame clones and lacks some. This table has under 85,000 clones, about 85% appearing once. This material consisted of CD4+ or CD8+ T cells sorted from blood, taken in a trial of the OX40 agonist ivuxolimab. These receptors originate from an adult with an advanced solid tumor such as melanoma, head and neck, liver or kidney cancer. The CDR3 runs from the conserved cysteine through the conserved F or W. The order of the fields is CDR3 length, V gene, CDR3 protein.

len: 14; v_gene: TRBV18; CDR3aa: CASSPARGNYGYTF
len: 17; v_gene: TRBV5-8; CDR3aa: CASSLVSTGPNTGELFF
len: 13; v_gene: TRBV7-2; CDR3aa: CASSEGGVSEQFF
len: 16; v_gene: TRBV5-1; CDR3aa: CASSSRTSGRYNEQFF
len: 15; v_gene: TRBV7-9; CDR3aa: CASSLAGRGGHEQFF
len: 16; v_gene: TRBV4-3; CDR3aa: CASSRQGTGNTGELFF
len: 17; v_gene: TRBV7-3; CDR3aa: CASSPTPQGAAGNTIYF
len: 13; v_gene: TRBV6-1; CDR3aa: CASSETGQETQYF
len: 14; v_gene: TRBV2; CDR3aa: CASSVADWIYEQYF
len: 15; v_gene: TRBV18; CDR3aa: CASSPRMESYNEQFF
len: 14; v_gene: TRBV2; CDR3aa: CASRISRWDYGYTF
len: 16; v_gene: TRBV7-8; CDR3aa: CASSSLAGSSTDTQYF
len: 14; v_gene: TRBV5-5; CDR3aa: CASSFTADLETQYF
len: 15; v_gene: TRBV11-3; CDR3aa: CASSLGQTVGETQYF
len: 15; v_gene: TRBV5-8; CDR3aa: CASSPGDGTSYEQYF
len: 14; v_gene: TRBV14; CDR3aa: CASSLRTGAGEQYF
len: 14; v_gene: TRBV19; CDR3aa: CASSIKGMNTEAFF
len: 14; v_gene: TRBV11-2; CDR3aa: CASSLDPFGGPQHF
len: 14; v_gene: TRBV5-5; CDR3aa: CASSLVGVSDTQYF
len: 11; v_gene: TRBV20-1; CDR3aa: CSARDRWGYTF
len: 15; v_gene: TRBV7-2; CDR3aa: CASSPNRVLTDTQYF
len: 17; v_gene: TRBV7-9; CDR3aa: CASITFSRTLQNTEAFF
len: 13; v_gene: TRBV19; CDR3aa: CASSPLTGSGYTF
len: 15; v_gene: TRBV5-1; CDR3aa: CASSLSPGGNEKLFF
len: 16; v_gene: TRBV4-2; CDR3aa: CASSGRVGADTDTQYF
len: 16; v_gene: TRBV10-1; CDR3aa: CASSESMVAGTDTQYF
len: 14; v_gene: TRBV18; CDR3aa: CASSPGWGEGEAFF
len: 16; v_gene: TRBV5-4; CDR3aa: CASSLGGAGYPYEQYF
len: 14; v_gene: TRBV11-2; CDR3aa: CASSPDRVSYEQYF
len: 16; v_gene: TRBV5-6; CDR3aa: CASSSRRTGRPLTQYF
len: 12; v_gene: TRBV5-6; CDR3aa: CASSLTGIGYTF
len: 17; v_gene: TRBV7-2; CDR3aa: CASRLAGGGGPTDTQYF
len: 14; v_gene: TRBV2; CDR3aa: CASSEEGARQPQHF
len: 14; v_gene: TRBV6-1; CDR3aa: CASLAGSFTGELFF
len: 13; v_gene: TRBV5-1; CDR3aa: CASSQSGPQPQHF
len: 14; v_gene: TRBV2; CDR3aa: CASNQEMSSYEQYF
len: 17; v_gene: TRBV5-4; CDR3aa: CASSLMLGTPRPYGYTF
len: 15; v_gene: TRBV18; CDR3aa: CASSPQGSLTDTQYF
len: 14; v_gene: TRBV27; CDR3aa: CASTSAGQYNEQFF
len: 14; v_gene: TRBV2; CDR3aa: CASRPTMGSYEQYF
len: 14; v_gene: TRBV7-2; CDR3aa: CASSRRRDTYGYTF
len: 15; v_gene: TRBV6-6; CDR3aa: CASSPGRTGSQPQHF
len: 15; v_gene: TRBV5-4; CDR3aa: CASSPDRGRHTEAFF
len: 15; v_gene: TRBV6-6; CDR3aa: CASSYPHRTGSGQYF
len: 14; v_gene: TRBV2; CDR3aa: CASIEEQGAGGYTF
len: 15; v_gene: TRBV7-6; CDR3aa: CASMAHRGPGTEAFF
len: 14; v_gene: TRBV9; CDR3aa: CASSPRRGSIEAFF
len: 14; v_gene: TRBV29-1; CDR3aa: CSVGQGDSADTQYF
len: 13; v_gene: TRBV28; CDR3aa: CATLPGQVGEQYF
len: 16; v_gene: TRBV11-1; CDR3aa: CASSPLVGEDTGELFF